This T cell receptor (beta chain) was captured in a study of Ad26.COV2.S vaccination and SARS-CoV-2 variants. The study's findings and limits: Reported post-vaccination CD8+ and CD4+ T cell responses to spike showed substantial breadth.

Generated by immunoSEQ multiplex PCR, the TCRdb table keeps only in-frame clones and is missing some. Altogether about 330,000 clones are present, roughly 90% being singletons, with the ten largest covering about 5%. About this clone: Its antigen is unidentified.

Treatment given: roughly 20 received Ad26.COV2.S at low or high dose, single or two shots; 5 received placebo; per-sample allocation not given. Following the first vaccine or placebo injection, samples were taken on day 63. Germline V lookup: CDR1 SGDLS, CDR2 YYNGEE. CDR3 length: 17 residues. Trimming removed 1 base from V and 2 bases from J, with 16 bases in between. The chain carries TRBV9 and TRBJ2-1; a weak D match, TRBD2 (6 bases). The sequence was obtained from a person aged 18-65 years who received the Ad26.COV2.S COVID-19 vaccine or a placebo. The starting material was peripheral blood, obtained in a trial of Ad26.COV2.S vaccine versus placebo. The CDR3 region has the DNA TGTGCCAGCAGCGTAAAATCGGGCGGGACGGCCTACAATGAGCAGTTCTTC. Its protein is CASSVKSGGTAYNEQFF.